Below are 10 T cell receptor beta chains sequenced from a single sample in a study of T-cell reconstitution after alpha-beta-depleted transplantation in children (dated by TCRdb to 2015 to 2016). Libraries were built with PCR. Instrument on record: Illumina HiSeq 2500. To normalize quantification of the TCRbeta repertoire, the TCR libraries were built with molecular barcoding that relied on unique molecular identifiers. Using fastp trimming at Q25 and MiXCR clonotype assembly, TCRdb reanalyzed the public sequencing data and kept in-frame beta chains. When rows share a CDR3 protein, they turn into one entry using the most common DNA and genes. This sample has some 390,000 distinct CDR3 sequences in its table, and roughly 20% of those were observed once. Over 3.5% of the sample is taken by the ten largest. Source: PBMCs from the stem cell graft donor, taken from the stem cell graft. Every receptor here comes from a human donor who donated a stem cell graft to a child with acute myeloid leukemia.

This clonotype was recorded at least ten times. This chain joins TRBV29-1 and TRBJ1-1; D unresolved. V was shortened by 7 bases and J by 5 bases, with 11 bases between the two germline ends. This CDR3 comprises 11 residues. Per the germline V gene, CDR1 is SQVTM and CDR2 is ANQGSEA. DNA of the CDR3: TGCAGCGCCCGGGTCAAGACTGAAGCTTTCTTT. It specifies CSARVKTEAFF.

V is TRBV18 and J is TRBJ2-1; 7 bases match TRBD2. J lost 6 bases, V lost 7 bases, and 9 bases had no gene match. This CDR3 region has 14 residues. CDR1 is KGHSH and CDR2 is LQKENI in the germline V gene. CDR3 sequence: CASLTGGSINEQFF. Here the CDR3 DNA reads TGTGCCAGCTTAACGGGCGGGAGTATCAATGAGCAGTTCTTC.

This clonotype came up many times. The rearrangement joins TRBV6-4 to TRBJ2-3; 8 nucleotides align to TRBD2. Germline values: CDR1 MRHNA, CDR2 SNTAGT. Trimming at V came to 2 bases and at J to 4 bases, leaving 8 bases not matched to a gene. This CDR3 contains 16 residues. The CDR3 region is CASSDEAGGGSDTQYF. The CDR3 DNA reads as TGTGCCAGCAGTGACGAGGCGGGAGGCGGCTCAGATACGCAGTATTTT.

This clonotype was counted between two and nine times. The genes are TRBV5-1 and TRBJ2-1, with D perhaps matching TRBD2 (6 bases). Trimming cost V 0 bases and J 8 bases, with 18 bases left between them. Germline V gives CDR1 SGHRS, CDR2 YFSETQ. The CDR3 consists of 16 residues. CDR3 DNA: TGCGCCAGCAGCTTGGAGGTGTCGGTGGGAGGTTATGAGCAGTTCTTC. This sequence encodes CASSLEVSVGGYEQFF.

In this sample, this clonotype turned up many times. The chain uses TRBV7-6 and TRBJ2-1, with D perhaps TRBD2 (6 bases). The ends were cut back, 3 bases at V and 6 bases at J, with 9 bases in the middle. This CDR3 is built from 13 residues. From germline, CDR1 is SGHVS and CDR2 FNYEAQ. The CDR3 reads CASSFSGFNEQFF. Here the CDR3 DNA reads TGTGCCAGCAGCTTTAGCGGTTTCAATGAGCAGTTCTTC.

This chain links TRBV7-2 with TRBJ2-3; D is unresolved. The CDR3 runs to 14 residues. Germline V gene data show CDR1 as SGHTA and CDR2 as FQGNSA. Deletions cut 4 bases from V and 6 bases from J, with 14 bases between. CDR3 protein: CASSSLRIRDTQYF. DNA for the CDR3: TGTGCCAGCAGCTCCCTTCGGATTCGTGATACGCAGTATTTT.

The chain links TRBV20-1 to TRBJ2-3, with 7 bases that match TRBD2. V lost 5 bases, J lost 7 bases, and 9 bases stayed unmatched. Germline loops: CDR1 DFQATT, CDR2 SNEGSKA (reference sequence). The CDR3 runs 13 residues. Here the CDR3 DNA reads TGCAGTGCTTCAACCATCGGGACTAATACGCAGTATTTT. Protein: CSASTIGTNTQYF.

This clonotype was found once. The chain links TRBV3-1 to TRBJ2-1; D is unresolved. The CDR3 has 19 residues. The V end lost 1 base, the J end lost 0 bases, and 19 bases lay between the germline ends. Germline V CDR1 and CDR2: LGHDT, YNNKEL (reference sequence). CDR3 DNA sequence: TGTGCCAGCAGCCAAGCGTCTCGACAACCGACGAGCTCCTACAATGAGCAGTTCTTC. It specifies CASSQASRQPTSSYNEQFF.

The rearrangement joins TRBV28 to TRBJ2-5, with 10 positions matching TRBD2. The germline CDR1 and CDR2 sequences are MDHEN and SYDVKM. J gave up 5 bases and V 6 bases, and 9 bases lay outside the gene matches. This CDR3 contains 15 residues. The CDR3 sequence is CASRSLAGADETQYF. As DNA, the CDR3 is TGTGCCAGCAGGTCCCTAGCGGGAGCCGACGAGACCCAGTACTTC.

This clonotype was counted between two and nine times. The chain links TRBV7-9 to TRBJ1-6; D may be TRBD1 (6 bases). Germline CDR1 reads SEHNR; CDR2 reads FQNEAQ (reference sequence). Trimming shortened V by 5 bases and J by 6 bases, and 20 bases separated the two germline ends. This CDR3 comprises 17 residues. As DNA, the CDR3 is TGTGCCAGCAGCCCAGGGTTATCCAGGGGACCTAATTCACCCCTCCACTTT. Protein sequence: CASSPGLSRGPNSPLHF.